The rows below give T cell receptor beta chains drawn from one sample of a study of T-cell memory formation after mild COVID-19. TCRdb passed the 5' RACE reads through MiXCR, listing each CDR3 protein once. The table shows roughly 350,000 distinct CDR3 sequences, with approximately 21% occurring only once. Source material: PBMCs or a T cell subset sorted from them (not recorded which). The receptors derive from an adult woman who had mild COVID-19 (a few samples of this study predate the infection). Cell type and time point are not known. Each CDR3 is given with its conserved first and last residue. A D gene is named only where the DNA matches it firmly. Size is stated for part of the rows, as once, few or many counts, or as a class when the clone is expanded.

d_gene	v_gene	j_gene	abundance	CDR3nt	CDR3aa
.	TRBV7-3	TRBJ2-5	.	TGTGCCAGCAGCTTCAGGGAAGGAGAGACCCAGTACTTC	CASSFREGETQYF
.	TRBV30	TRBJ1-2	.	TGTGCCTGGAGTGACGCCCTCCTCACAGGGAAGGGAGGCTACACCTTC	CAWSDALLTGKGGYTF
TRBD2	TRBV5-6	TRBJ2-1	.	TGTGCCAGCAGCTTGGGCCCCACTGACGGGGGGGGCATCTACAATGAGCAGTTCTTC	CASSLGPTDGGGIYNEQFF
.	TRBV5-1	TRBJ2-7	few	TGCGCCAGCAGCTTTTCGACAGCCTCCTACGAGCAGTACTTC	CASSFSTASYEQYF
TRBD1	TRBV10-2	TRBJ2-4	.	TGCGCCAGCAGTTACGACAGGGGAGCCAAAAACATTCAGTACTTC	CASSYDRGAKNIQYF
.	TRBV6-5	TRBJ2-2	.	TGTGCCAGCAGTTACGAGGGGTCGGGTAGCGGGGAGCTGTTTTTT	CASSYEGSGSGELFF
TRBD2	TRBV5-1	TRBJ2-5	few	TGCGCCAGCAGGAAGAATCTAGCGGGGGCCCTCCAAGAGACCCAGTACTTC	CASRKNLAGALQETQYF
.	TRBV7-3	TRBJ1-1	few	TGTGCCAGCAGCTTAAGTGCTGGGACTGAAGCTTTCTTT	CASSLSAGTEAFF
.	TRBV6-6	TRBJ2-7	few	TGTGCCAGCAAGGGGCAGGCGGAACCCTACGAGCAGTACTTC	CASKGQAEPYEQYF
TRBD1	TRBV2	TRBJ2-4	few	TGTGCCAGCGCCGGACAGGCGCACATTCAGTACTTC	CASAGQAHIQYF
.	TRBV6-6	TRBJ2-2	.	TGTGCCAGCAGAGGGGTATCTACCGGGGAGCTGTTTTTT	CASRGVSTGELFF
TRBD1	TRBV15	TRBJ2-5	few	TGTGCCACCAGCAGAACCTGGACAGGGCAAGAGACCCAGTACTTC	CATSRTWTGQETQYF
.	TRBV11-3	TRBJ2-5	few	TGTGCCAGCAGCAACACCGACAGGCAAGAGACCCAGTACTTC	CASSNTDRQETQYF
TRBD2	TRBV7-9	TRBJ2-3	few	TGTGCCAGCAGCTTAGTTGGCCTAGCGGGAGTGGATACGCAGTATTTT	CASSLVGLAGVDTQYF
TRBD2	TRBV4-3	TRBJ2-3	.	TGCGCCAGCAGCGAACACAGCGGGAGCGTATCGGATACGCAGTATTTT	CASSEHSGSVSDTQYF
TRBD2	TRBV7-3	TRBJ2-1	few	TGTGCCAGCAGCTTAGCGACTAGCGGGAGGAATGAGCAGTTCTTC	CASSLATSGRNEQFF
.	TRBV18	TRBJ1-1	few	TGTGCCAGCTCAGCGGCTTTGAACACTGAAGCTTTCTTT	CASSAALNTEAFF
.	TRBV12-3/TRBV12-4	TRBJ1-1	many	TGTGCCAGCAGTTTATCAGGGAGGGCTTTCTTT	CASSLSGRAFF
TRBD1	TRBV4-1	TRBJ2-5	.	TGCGCCAGCAGCCAGGGGGACAGCCAAGAGACCCAGTACTTC	CASSQGDSQETQYF
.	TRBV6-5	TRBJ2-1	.	TGTGCCAGCAGGGTCCGGGACTCCCTAAGTGAGCAGTTCTTC	CASRVRDSLSEQFF
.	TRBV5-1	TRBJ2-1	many	TGCGCCAGCAGCTTGATAGTTTCTGATGAGCAGTTCTTC	CASSLIVSDEQFF
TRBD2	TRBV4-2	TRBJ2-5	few	TGTGCCAGCAGCCTAAGCCAGGGCCGGGAGGGCCGGCGGGAGACCCAGTACTTC	CASSLSQGREGRRETQYF
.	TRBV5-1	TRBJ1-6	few	TGCGCCAGCAGCTTGGCCGGGCCCCGAGATTCACCCCTCCACTTT	CASSLAGPRDSPLHF
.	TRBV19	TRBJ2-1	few	TGTGCCAGTAGTACCACTAACTGGGCGGAGAGTGAGCAGTTCTTC	CASSTTNWAESEQFF
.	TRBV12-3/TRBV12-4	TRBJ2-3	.	TGTGCCAGCAGTCAAGGGGAAGCAGATACGCAGTATTTT	CASSQGEADTQYF
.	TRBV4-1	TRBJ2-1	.	TGCGCCAGCAGCCAAGGGAGGCATAATCCCTCCTACAATGAGCAGTTCTTC	CASSQGRHNPSYNEQFF
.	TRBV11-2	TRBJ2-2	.	TGTGCCAGCACCGGTAGGGTGAACACCGGGGAGCTGTTTTTT	CASTGRVNTGELFF
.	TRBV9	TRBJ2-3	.	TGTGCCAGCAGCTTCTCCCCCGTACAGACCCACACAGATACGCAGTATTTT	CASSFSPVQTHTDTQYF
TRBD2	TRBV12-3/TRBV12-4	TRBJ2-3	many	TGTGCCAGCAGTTCCCGGACTAGAATGACAGATACGCAGTATTTT	CASSSRTRMTDTQYF
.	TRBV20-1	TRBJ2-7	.	TGCAGTGCTAGAGGGGAAGGGGAGCAAGGAGAGCAGTACTTC	CSARGEGEQGEQYF
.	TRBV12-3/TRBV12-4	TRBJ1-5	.	TGTGCCAGCAGTTTAGAGGCTCAGCCCCAGCATTTT	CASSLEAQPQHF
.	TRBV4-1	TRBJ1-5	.	TGCGCCAGCAGCCAAGATCGGGGCCCAATGGGGCAGCCCCAGCATTTT	CASSQDRGPMGQPQHF
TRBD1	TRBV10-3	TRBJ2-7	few	TGTGCCATCAGTGAGTCGGGACAGACCTACGAGCAGTACTTC	CAISESGQTYEQYF
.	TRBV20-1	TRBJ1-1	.	TGCAGTGCTGAAACGGGGGAGAACACTGAAGCTTTCTTT	CSAETGENTEAFF
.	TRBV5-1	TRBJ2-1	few	TGCGCCAGCAGCTTCTTACCGGACTTGAACAATGAGCAGTTCTTC	CASSFLPDLNNEQFF
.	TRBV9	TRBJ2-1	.	TGTGCCAGCAGCGACCGGGTAGCGACATACAATGAGCAGTTCTTC	CASSDRVATYNEQFF
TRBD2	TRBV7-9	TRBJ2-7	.	TGTGCCAGCAGCTTAGCGGGGGGACTAGCGGGAGTGCCCTACGAGCAGTACTTC	CASSLAGGLAGVPYEQYF
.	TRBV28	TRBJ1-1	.	TGTGCCAGCAGTGGAACAGTGCTTGAAGCTTTCTTT	CASSGTVLEAFF
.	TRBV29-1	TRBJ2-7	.	TGCAGCGTCGGAAGGGGGATGGGTGCCGAGCAGTACTTC	CSVGRGMGAEQYF
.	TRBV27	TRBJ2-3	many	TGTGCCAGCAGTCCGGGGATTAGGACAGATACGCAGTATTTT	CASSPGIRTDTQYF
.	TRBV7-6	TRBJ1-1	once	TGTGCCAGCAGCTTACTGACAGAGCTGATGAACACTGAAGCTTTCTTT	CASSLLTELMNTEAFF
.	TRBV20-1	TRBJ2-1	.	TGCAGTGCTAGTCGGCAGGGGGGCTACAATGAGCAGTTCTTC	CSASRQGGYNEQFF
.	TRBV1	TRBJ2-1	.	TGCACCAGCAGCCAAGGTAGCGGGGGGGCCGGGTTATACAATGAGCAGTTCTTC	CTSSQGSGGAGLYNEQFF
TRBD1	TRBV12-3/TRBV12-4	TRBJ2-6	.	TGTGCCAGCAGTCACCAACAGGGGCTGGGGGCCAACGTCCTGACTTTC	CASSHQQGLGANVLTF
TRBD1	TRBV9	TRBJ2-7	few	TGTGCCAGCAGCCCAATCAGAACAGGGGCTCAAATCTACGAGCAGTACTTC	CASSPIRTGAQIYEQYF
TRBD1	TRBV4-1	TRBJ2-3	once	TGCGCCAGCAGCCAAGGAGACAGGGGGCTGTCAGATACGCAGTATTTT	CASSQGDRGLSDTQYF
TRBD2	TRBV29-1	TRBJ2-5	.	TGCAGCGTTTCCGTTACTAGCGGGGGGGCGACGGTAAAGACCCAGTACTTC	CSVSVTSGGATVKTQYF
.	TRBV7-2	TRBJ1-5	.	TGTGCCAGCAGCACCAGCTCATTTAGCAATCAGCCCCAGCATTTT	CASSTSSFSNQPQHF
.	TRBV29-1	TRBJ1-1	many	TGCGTTGCCCACCGGGGCCGGTACACTGAAGCTTTCTTT	CVAHRGRYTEAFF
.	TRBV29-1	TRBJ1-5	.	TGCAGCGTTGCCCCAGATGGGAATCAGCCCCAGCATTTT	CSVAPDGNQPQHF
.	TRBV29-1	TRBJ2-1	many	TGCAGCGTTGGACAGGGGGCTGGTAGCGGGAGTTACAATGAGCAGTTCTTC	CSVGQGAGSGSYNEQFF
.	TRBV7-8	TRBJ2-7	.	TGTGCCAGCAGCGGCCGGCGGGAAAGGGAGCAGTACTTC	CASSGRREREQYF
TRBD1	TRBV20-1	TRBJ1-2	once	TGCAGTGCTAACCGGGACAGGGGTTTCGGCTACACCTTC	CSANRDRGFGYTF
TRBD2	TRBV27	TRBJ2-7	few	TGTGCCAGCAGGCTATTCGGGGAACTAGCGGGAGAGCAGTACTTC	CASRLFGELAGEQYF
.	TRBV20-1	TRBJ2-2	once	TGCAGTGCTAGAGATTTGGGGACAACAACCACCGGGGAGCTGTTTTTT	CSARDLGTTTTGELFF
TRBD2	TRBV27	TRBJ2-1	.	TGTGCCAGCGGGGGACTAGCGGATTACAATGAGCAGTTCTTC	CASGGLADYNEQFF
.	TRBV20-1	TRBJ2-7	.	TGCAGTGCTCCACCGGGGGGCAGTTCCCCCTACGAGCAGTACTTC	CSAPPGGSSPYEQYF
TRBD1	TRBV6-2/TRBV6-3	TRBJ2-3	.	TGTGCCAGCATGCCCCTTCCAGGGGGCCCCACAGATACGCAGTATTTT	CASMPLPGGPTDTQYF